Listed here are 17 T cell receptor beta chains from one sample, sequenced in a study of blood T cell repertoires in COVID-19. Generated by immunoSEQ multiplex PCR, the TCRdb table keeps only in-frame clones and is missing some. The profile shows approximately 260,000 clones, 80% to 95% of them singletons. The sequenced sample consisted of PBMCs or T cells enriched from blood (not recorded which). The source of these receptors is a young woman who had recovered from COVID-19.

This chain connects TRBV24-1 to TRBJ1-1; tentatively, D is TRBD1 (6 bases). The V gene's germline CDR1 is KGHDR and CDR2 SFDVKD. Between the trimmed V and J ends, which lost 5 bases and 4 bases, there was a span of 13 bases. The length of the CDR3 is 14 residues. The CDR3: CATSGGAGGTEAFF. The CDR3, as DNA: TGTGCCACCAGTGGGGGGGCGGGGGGCACTGAAGCTTTCTTT.

This clone appeared once. The rearrangement joins TRBV7-2 to TRBJ1-5, with D unresolved. Trimming cost V 3 bases and J 3 bases, with 9 bases left between them. Germline V gene lookup returns CDR1 SGHTA and CDR2 FQGNSA. CDR3 length: 14 amino acids. The CDR3, as DNA: TGTGCCAGCAGCTTTGCGGCAGTCAATCAGCCCCAGCATTTT. Protein sequence: CASSFAAVNQPQHF. The complete variable domain, with remaining parts taken from reference TRBV7-2 and TRBJ1-5, reads GAGVSQSPSNKVTEKGKDVELRCDPISGHTALYWYRQSLGQGLEFLIYFQGNSAPDKSGLPSDRFSAERTGGSVSTLTIQRTQQEDSAVYLCASSFAAVNQPQHFGDGTRLSIL.

The chain joins TRBV6-5 to TRBJ1-2; the D is unclear. V shed 7 bases and J shed 5 bases, with 14 bases lying between them. The CDR3 covers 13 residues. Germline V gene sequence: CDR1 MNHEY, CDR2 SVGAGI. The CDR3 sequence: CASNKIGFYGYTF. The CDR3 DNA reads as TGTGCCAGCAACAAAATCGGGTTTTATGGCTACACCTTC.

The rearrangement uses TRBV5-1 and TRBJ2-1; TRBD2 might be the D (7 bases). The CDR3 is 17 amino acids. Germline V CDR1 and CDR2: SGHRS, YFSETQ. Between the trimmed V and J ends, which lost 1 base and 4 bases, there was a span of 18 bases. The CDR3 sequence: CASSLSAGAGVYNEQFF. The CDR3 nucleotides are TGCGCCAGCAGCTTGTCCGCGGGGGCGGGGGTTTACAATGAGCAGTTCTTC.

This chain joins TRBV4-2 and TRBJ2-7; 9 bases fit TRBD2. The CDR3 is made up of 18 amino acids. Germline V gene data show CDR1 as LGHNA and CDR2 as YNFKEQ. The ends lost 0 bases at V and 2 bases at J; junction bases unmatched: 11. The CDR3 here is CASSQDPPHSGRTYEQYF. CDR3 nucleotide sequence: TGTGCCAGCAGCCAAGATCCCCCTCATAGCGGGAGAACCTACGAGCAGTACTTC.

V gene TRBV5-5 combines with J gene TRBJ1-2; no definite D call. Germline lookup yields CDR1 SGHKS and CDR2 YYEKEE (reference sequence). Trimming stripped 6 bases from V and 14 bases from J, with 17 bases between. There are 11 residues in the CDR3. The CDR3 DNA reads TGTGCCAGCACGCTCCTTTCCGCGGAAACCTTC. As protein: CASTLLSAETF.

CDR3 sequence reads: CASSPTSGNTGELFF. The DNA for the CDR3 is TGTGCCAGCAGTCCGACTAGCGGAAACACCGGGGAGCTGTTTTTT. The J gene is TRBJ2-2, the V gene TRBV2; 9 nucleotides align to TRBD2. Trimming at V came to 5 bases and at J to 2 bases, leaving 3 bases not matched to a gene. The CDR3 is 15 amino acids. The germline V gene has CDR1 SNHLY and CDR2 FYNNEI.

The chain employs TRBV19 and TRBJ1-2, with TRBD1 identical over 10 bases. This CDR3 has 15 amino acids. Germline CDR1 is LNHDA and CDR2 is SQIVND (reference sequence). V lost 5 bases to trimming and J lost 5 bases; unmatched junction nucleotides: 8. In nucleotides, the CDR3 is TGTGCCAGTAGTTGGACAGGGGGAAATACTTATGGCTACACCTTC. It specifies CASSWTGGNTYGYTF.

This rearrangement joins TRBV9 to TRBJ2-5; 9 nucleotides align to TRBD2. From germline, CDR1 is SGDLS and CDR2 YYNGEE. The CDR3 is 15 residues long. Unmatched junction bases numbered 6, after V lost 2 bases and J lost 4 bases. The CDR3: CASSVGGGAGETQYF. The CDR3 nucleotides read TGTGCCAGCAGCGTCGGCGGGGGGGCTGGAGAGACCCAGTACTTC.

The chain recombines TRBV14 with TRBJ1-2; TRBD1 aligns across 8 bases. Germline V lookup: CDR1 SGHDN, CDR2 FVKESK. Trimming took 5 bases from V and 6 from J; bases not matched to a gene: 5. CDR3 length: 13 amino acids. The CDR3 region is CASSARQGHGYTF. The DNA for the CDR3 is TGTGCCAGCAGCGCCCGACAGGGGCATGGCTACACCTTC.

The genes are TRBV7-3 and TRBJ1-1; 7 bases fit TRBD1. The CDR3 loop spans 14 amino acids. Germline V gene lookup returns CDR1 SGHTA and CDR2 FQGTGA. With 4 bases clipped from V and 3 bases from J, the junction kept 5 bases outside the gene matches. CDR3 coding DNA: TGTGCCAGCAGCTCACAGGGGATCGACACTGAAGCTTTCTTT. Its translation is CASSSQGIDTEAFF.

As regards this clone: An end of the junction differs from the germline gene, which may be a read error. The V call is TRBV12-5, the J call TRBJ2-1; no definite D call. Germline assignment: CDR1 LGHNT and CDR2 FRNRAP. The CDR3 spans 13 residues. As DNA, the CDR3 is TGTGCGAGTGCTGCGAGCTCCTACAATGAGCAGTTCTTC. Protein: CASAASSYNEQFF.

The chain employs TRBV5-1 and TRBJ1-1; D is unresolved. The CDR3 extends over 14 amino acids. Germline V gene sequence: CDR1 SGHRS, CDR2 YFSETQ. With 4 bases removed from V and 4 bases from J, the gap between germline ends came to 14 bases. The CDR3 reads CASSRQREGTEAFF. The DNA for the CDR3 is TGCGCCAGCAGCAGGCAAAGGGAGGGCACTGAAGCTTTCTTT.

This chain connects TRBV6-1 to TRBJ1-1; no definite D call. Trimming took off 4 bases at V and 4 bases at J, with 22 bases between the two ends. The germline CDR1 and CDR2 sequences are MNHNS and SASEGT. The CDR3 is made up of 17 amino acids. CDR3 residues: CASSVRSGFFGGTEAFF. In nucleotides, the CDR3 is TGTGCCAGCAGTGTTCGTTCAGGCTTTTTTGGTGGCACTGAAGCTTTCTTT.

This chain uses TRBV2 with TRBJ2-2, with 7 bases matching TRBD2. The CDR3 totals 14 residues. Unmatched junction bases numbered 8, after V lost 8 bases and J lost 5 bases. CDR1 and CDR2 (germline): SNHLY, FYNNEI. The CDR3 protein is CASSAGVQTGELFF. The DNA of the CDR3 is TGTGCCAGCTCTGCGGGAGTGCAGACCGGGGAGCTGTTTTTT.

The chain carries TRBV19 and TRBJ1-1; D remains unclear. Deletions cut 3 bases from V and 11 bases from J, with 16 bases between. CDR3 size: 13 residues. The germline V gene encodes CDR1 LNHDA and CDR2 SQIVND (reference sequence). As DNA, the CDR3 is TGTGCCAGTAGTATCAGTCTAGGAGTAAGTGCTTTCTTT. Translated, it gives CASSISLGVSAFF. Full variable domain (outside the CDR3, taken from reference TRBV19 and TRBJ1-1): DGGITQSPKYLFRKEGQNVTLSCEQNLNHDAMYWYRQDPGQGLRLIYYSQIVNDFQKGDIAEGYSVSREKKESFPLTVTSAQKNPTAFYLCASSISLGVSAFFGQGTRLTVV.

The chain couples TRBV19 to TRBJ1-2; TRBD1 aligns across 11 bases. Germline trimming cut 1 base from V and 7 bases from J; bases unmatched to any gene: 11. The CDR3 length is 17 residues. Germline V gives CDR1 LNHDA, CDR2 SQIVND (reference sequence). CDR3 sequence (DNA): TGTGCCAGTAGTATAGCCCCCCGGACAGGGGGCGAGATTGGCTACACCTTC. Protein product: CASSIAPRTGGEIGYTF.